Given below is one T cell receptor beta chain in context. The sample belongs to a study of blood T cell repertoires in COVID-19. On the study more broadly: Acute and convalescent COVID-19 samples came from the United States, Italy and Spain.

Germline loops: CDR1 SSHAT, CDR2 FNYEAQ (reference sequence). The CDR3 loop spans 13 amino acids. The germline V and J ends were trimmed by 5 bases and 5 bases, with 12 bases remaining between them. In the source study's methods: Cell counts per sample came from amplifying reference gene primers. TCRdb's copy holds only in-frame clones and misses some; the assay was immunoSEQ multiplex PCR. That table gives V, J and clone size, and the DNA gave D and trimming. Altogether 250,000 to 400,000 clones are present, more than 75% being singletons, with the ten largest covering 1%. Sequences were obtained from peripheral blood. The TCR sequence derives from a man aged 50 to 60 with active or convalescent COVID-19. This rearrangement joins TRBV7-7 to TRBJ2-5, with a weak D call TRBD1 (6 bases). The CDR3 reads CASSLDSSETQYF. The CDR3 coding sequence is TGTGCCAGCAGCCTGGACAGTTCCGAGACCCAGTACTTC.